Presented here are 32 T cell receptor beta chains from one specimen sequenced in a study of neurological immune-mediated disorders. TCRdb redid the calling of the 5' RACE reads with MiXCR, one entry per CDR3 protein. The repertoire holds about 65,000 distinct CDR3 sequences, with approximately 4.1% as singletons. The sample taken for sequencing was PBMCs. All receptors derive from a man aged 50 to 59 with multiple sclerosis.

This clonotype occurred many times. The CDR3 nucleotides read TGCGCCAGCAGCTTGGCTAGGACTAGCGGGGGGGCGTACAATGAGCAGTTCTTC. Its protein is CASSLARTSGGAYNEQFF. The chain couples TRBV5-1 to TRBJ2-1; 15 positions match TRBD2. CDR1 and CDR2 from the germline V gene are SGHRS and YFSETQ. The CDR3 contains 18 residues. Trimming cost V 0 bases and J 4 bases; bases outside gene matches: 5.

At least ten counts were recorded for this clonotype. The chain carries TRBV12-3 or TRBV12-4 and TRBJ2-2; no definite D call. The CDR3 spans 14 residues. Trimming shortened V by 3 bases and J by 1 base, and 6 bases separated the two germline ends. As DNA, the CDR3 is TGTGCCAGCAGTTTTACGGGGAACACCGGGGAGCTGTTTTTT. Encoded protein: CASSFTGNTGELFF.

This chain links TRBV20-1 with TRBJ2-2, with 8 bases matching TRBD1. Germline CDR1 is DFQATT and CDR2 is SNEGSKA (reference sequence). There are 13 residues in the CDR3. The J segment lost 9 bases and the V segment lost 4 bases, leaving 7 bases of the junction unmatched. For the CDR3, the DNA is TGCAGTGCTACAGGGGGCATGGCCCGGGAGCTGTTTTTT. This codes for CSATGGMARELFF.

This clonotype was seen many times. This sequence joins TRBV10-3 and TRBJ2-7, with 7 bases that match TRBD1. Per germline, CDR1 ENHRY and CDR2 SYGVKD. The ends lost 6 bases at V and 3 bases at J; junction bases unmatched: 2. The CDR3 spans 12 residues. CDR3 nucleotide sequence: TGTGCCATCAGCCGGGACAGCTACGAGCAGTACGTC. This gives the protein CAISRDSYEQYV.

The table lists this clonotype with many counts. This chain joins TRBV12-3 or TRBV12-4 and TRBJ1-2; no definite D call. This CDR3 comprises 14 residues. The V and J ends lost 3 bases and 2 bases respectively, with 10 bases between them. CDR3 sequence: CASSFRQENYGYTF. The CDR3 nucleotides read TGTGCCAGCAGTTTTAGACAAGAGAACTATGGCTACACCTTC.

This clonotype was picked up many times. The chain combines TRBV20-1 with TRBJ1-1; D is perhaps TRBD1 (5 bases). This CDR3 spans 11 amino acids. The germline CDR1 and CDR2 sequences are DFQATT and SNEGSKA (reference sequence). V shed 3 bases and J shed 8 bases, with 10 bases lying between them. The CDR3 coding sequence is TGCAGTGCTAGCGCAGGGATAGAAGCTTTCTTT. Its translation: CSASAGIEAFF.

Ten or more counts support this clonotype. This chain uses TRBV5-5 with TRBJ2-7; 11 nucleotides agree with TRBD1. Germline CDR1 SGHKS, CDR2 YYEKEE (reference sequence). This CDR3 contains 17 residues. The J segment lost 4 bases and the V segment lost 0 bases, leaving 9 bases of the junction unmatched. The CDR3 protein is CASSLGLWGQGGYEQYV. CDR3 nucleotides: TGTGCCAGCAGCTTGGGTCTCTGGGGACAGGGGGGGTACGAGCAGTACGTC.

At least ten counts were recorded for this clonotype. The V and J genes are TRBV5-1 and TRBJ2-5, with D uncertain. Germline V gene data show CDR1 as SGHRS and CDR2 as YFSETQ. This CDR3 has 15 residues. V was clipped by 0 bases and J by 4 bases, with 13 bases between them. Written as DNA, the CDR3 is TGCGCCAGCAGCTTGGGTAGCCGGTCAGGAGAGACCCAGTACTTC. Protein product: CASSLGSRSGETQYF.

Points on this clonotype: A much bigger clone sits one base away, suggesting this may be a read error. This CDR3 fails to terminate in the conserved phenylalanine or tryptophan, so it likely reflects a read error. This chain connects TRBV27 to TRBJ2-1; no clear D. Germline CDR1 is MNHEY and CDR2 is SMNVEV (reference sequence). The CDR3 has 13 residues. V was clipped by 3 bases and J by 8 bases, with 11 bases between them. CDR3 sequence: CASSFRLGHEQFY. DNA for the CDR3: TGTGCCAGCAGTTTTCGGCTAGGTCATGAGCAGTTCTAC.

This clonotype was detected ten times or more. The CDR3 sequence: CAIGVDSNQPQHF. The CDR3 DNA reads as TGTGCCATCGGGGTTGACAGCAATCAGCCCCAGCATTTT. This chain connects TRBV10-3 to TRBJ1-5; the D is unclear. The CDR3 spans 13 residues. Germline CDR1 reads ENHRY; CDR2 reads SYGVKD. Trimming stripped 8 bases from V and 1 base from J, with 9 bases between.

At least ten counts were recorded for this clonotype. The chain uses TRBV5-4 and TRBJ2-1; no definite D call. CDR1 and CDR2 (germline): SGHNT, YYREEE (reference sequence). V was cut by 10 bases and J by 4 bases, with 12 bases left in between. The length of the CDR3 is 12 residues. CDR3 nucleotides: TGTGCCTACAAAGGTGGTTACAATGAGCAGTTCTTC. This sequence encodes CAYKGGYNEQFF.

This clonotype was seen repeatedly, ten times or more. CDR3: CASSLAGGGQGSHYF. The CDR3 coding sequence is TGTGCCAGCAGCTTAGCTGGAGGGGGACAGGGGTCGCATTACTTC. This chain connects TRBV7-2 to TRBJ2-5, with TRBD1 identical over 10 bases. CDR1 and CDR2 (germline): SGHTA, FQGNSA. With 0 bases clipped from V and 14 bases from J, the junction kept 12 bases outside the gene matches. The CDR3 runs to 15 residues.

The table lists this clonotype with many counts. J is TRBJ2-1 and V is TRBV9; possible D gene TRBD2, 5 bases. CDR1 is SGDLS, CDR2 YYNGEE, per germline. Trimming pared 3 bases from V and 10 bases from J, leaving 14 bases between. The CDR3 is made up of 13 amino acids. CDR3 loop: CASSAGVYTEQFF. The CDR3 coding sequence is TGTGCCAGCAGCGCCGGGGTTTACACCGAGCAGTTCTTC.

This clonotype was observed at least ten times. V is TRBV12-3 or TRBV12-4 and J is TRBJ2-7, with a weak D call TRBD1 (6 bases). V was cut by 7 bases and J by 6 bases, with 16 bases left in between. The CDR3 length is 13 residues. CDR3 nucleotides: TGTGCCAGCACTAATCAGGGGTTTGGCGAGCAGTACTTC. This translates into CASTNQGFGEQYF.

This clonotype has ten or more counts. The rearrangement links TRBV20-1 to TRBJ2-5; 11 nucleotides line up with TRBD2. V shed 4 bases, J shed 1 base, and the junction held 5 bases outside the gene matches. The CDR3 contains 15 residues. CDR1 is DFQATT and CDR2 is SNEGSKA in the germline V gene (reference sequence). CDR3 bases: TGCAGTGCTATGAGACTAGCGGGGACCCAAGAGACCCAGTACTTC. It translates to CSAMRLAGTQETQYF.

This clonotype occurred many times. CDR3 region: CASSLPGGGVQPQHF. CDR3 coding DNA: TGTGCCAGCAGTTTGCCGGGGGGCGGTGTTCAGCCCCAGCATTTT. This sequence joins TRBV28 and TRBJ1-5, with D perhaps matching TRBD1 (6 bases). The length of the CDR3 is 15 residues. Between the trimmed V and J ends, which lost 3 bases and 6 bases, there was a span of 15 bases. CDR1 is MDHEN and CDR2 is SYDVKM in the germline V gene.

About this clonotype: A much bigger clone sits one base away, suggesting this may be a read error. The CDR3 nucleotides read TGTGCCAGCAGCTTAGGCTGGGGGAAAGGCGGGGAGCTGTTTTTT. This encodes CASSLGWGKGGELFF. This chain links TRBV7-8 with TRBJ2-2; D possibly matches TRBD1 or TRBD2 (5 bases each). The germline CDR1 and CDR2 sequences are SGHVS and FQNEAQ. Trimming removed 1 base from V and 7 bases from J, with 13 bases in between. The CDR3 has 15 residues.

This clonotype was counted many times. V is TRBV6-5 and J is TRBJ1-1; the match to TRBD1 covers 11 bases. Trimming removed 0 bases from V and 7 bases from J; junction bases left unmatched: 4. The CDR3 sequence is 15 residues long. CDR1 is MNHEY, CDR2 SVGAGI, per germline. CDR3 DNA: TGTGCCAGCAGTTACTCGAGGGACAGGGGGTTTGAAGCTTTCTTT. Its protein product is CASSYSRDRGFEAFF.

This clonotype was observed at least ten times. The J gene is TRBJ1-2, the V gene TRBV6-5; D gene ambiguous. Germline values: CDR1 MNHEY, CDR2 SVGAGI. The CDR3 totals 15 residues. Trimming pared 0 bases from V and 4 bases from J, leaving 12 bases between. The CDR3 DNA reads as TGTGCCAGCAGTTACTCCCGGAACCTTTTCTATGGCTACACCTTC. Protein sequence: CASSYSRNLFYGYTF.

This clonotype was seen a few times. This chain links TRBV7-8 with TRBJ1-3, with TRBD1 identical over 9 bases. V was clipped by 5 bases and J by 5 bases; unmatched bases: 7. The CDR3 contains 15 residues. CDR1 and CDR2 from the germline V gene are SGHVS and FQNEAQ. The CDR3 here is CASSRGQGLRNTIYF. Written as DNA, the CDR3 is TGTGCCAGCAGCCGTGGACAGGGGTTAAGAAACACCATATATTTT.

Comments on this clonotype: One junction end does not reproduce the germline sequence, and a read error may be involved. This chain's CDR3 is CASNQRQGNQPQNF. The CDR3 DNA reads TGTGCCAGCAACCAGCGGCAAGGCAATCAGCCCCAGAATTTT. This rearrangement joins TRBV3-1 to TRBJ1-5; D call uncertain. Per the germline V gene, CDR1 is LGHDT and CDR2 is YNNKEL (reference sequence). This CDR3 region has 14 residues.

This clonotype was found many times. The gene calls are TRBV7-7 and TRBJ2-5; TRBD1 agrees at 7 bases. V lost 4 bases and J lost 1; bases outside the gene matches: 6. The CDR3 extends over 15 amino acids. Germline V gene data show CDR1 as SSHAT and CDR2 as FNYEAQ (reference sequence). The chain's CDR3 is CASSSMGQIQETQYF. CDR3 coding DNA: TGTGCCAGCAGCTCTATGGGACAGATCCAAGAGACCCAGTACTTC. Combining the CDR3 with reference TRBV7-7 and TRBJ2-5 gives the whole variable domain GAGVSQSPRYKVTKRGQDVTLRCDPISSHATLYWYQQALGQGPEFLTYFNYEAQPDKSGLPSDRFSAERPEGSISTLTIQRTEQRDSAMYRCASSSMGQIQETQYFGPGTRLLVL.

The genes are TRBV20-1 and TRBJ2-1; the match to TRBD2 covers 10 bases. The CDR3 is 15 residues long. The trim removed 5 bases at V and 5 bases at J, leaving 9 bases unmatched. From germline, CDR1 is DFQATT and CDR2 SNEGSKA (reference sequence). The CDR3 DNA sequence: TGCAGTGCTGGGATAGCGGGGGGCCCCCACAATGAGCAGTTCTTC. Translating it yields CSAGIAGGPHNEQFF.

Concerning this clonotype: The CDR3 does not close with the conserved phenylalanine or tryptophan, likely indicating a read error. This chain uses TRBV29-1 with TRBJ2-7; D ambiguous. V was clipped by 4 bases and J by 0 bases, with 10 bases between them. The germline CDR1 and CDR2 sequences are SQVTM and ANQGSEA. This CDR3 is 13 amino acids long. CDR3 amino acids: CSVVGPGSYEQYN. For the CDR3, the DNA is TGCAGCGTTGTCGGGCCAGGCTCCTACGAGCAGTACAAC.

The table lists this clonotype with many counts. This sequence joins TRBV7-3 and TRBJ1-6; no clear D gene. The CDR3 sequence is 11 residues long. Germline V gives CDR1 SGHTA, CDR2 FQGTGA. V gave up 2 bases and J gave up 11 bases, with 4 bases separating them. CDR3 DNA: TGTGCCAGCAGCTTACCAACACCCCTCCACTTT. As protein: CASSLPTPLHF. The full variable domain, rest sourced from reference TRBV7-3 and TRBJ1-6, is GAGVSQTPSNKVTEKGKYVELRCDPISGHTALYWYRQSLGQGPEFLIYFQGTGAADDSGLPNDRFFAVRPEGSVSTLKIQRTERGDSAVYLCASSLPTPLHFGNGTRLTVT.

This clonotype was found many times. V is TRBV28 and J is TRBJ2-1; no clear D. V was trimmed by 8 bases and J by 0 bases, leaving 17 bases between them. Germline loops: CDR1 MDHEN, CDR2 SYDVKM. This CDR3 contains 16 residues. CDR3 protein: CASFGRRVSSYNEQFF. The CDR3 DNA sequence: TGTGCCAGCTTTGGCCGAAGGGTGAGCTCCTACAATGAGCAGTTCTTC.

This clonotype was recorded many times. The rearrangement links TRBV12-3 or TRBV12-4 to TRBJ1-2; TRBD1 matches 7 bases. The CDR3 covers 12 residues. Unmatched junction bases numbered 5, after V lost 6 bases and J lost 7 bases. This CDR3 reads CASSVHRGGYTF. The DNA of the CDR3 is TGTGCCAGCAGCGTCCACAGGGGTGGCTACACCTTC.

At least ten counts were recorded for this clonotype. The chain employs TRBV6-1 and TRBJ1-5; D remains unclear. The V gene's germline CDR1 is MNHNS and CDR2 SASEGT. Trimming took 1 base from V and 2 from J, leaving 9 bases between them. CDR3 length: 15 residues. The CDR3 bases are TGTGCCAGCAGTGAAGGAGAAGAACGCAATCAGCCCCAGCATTTT. This encodes CASSEGEERNQPQHF.

This clonotype was counted ten times or more. V is TRBV20-1 and J is TRBJ2-6, with D perhaps being TRBD1 or TRBD2 (5 bases each). This CDR3 is 17 amino acids long. CDR1 is DFQATT, CDR2 SNEGSKA, per germline (reference sequence). Trimming stripped 1 base from V and 1 base from J, with 14 bases between. The CDR3 DNA follows: TGCAGTGCTAGAGCCGGGCCTGAGGGGTCTGGGGCCAACGTCCTGACTTTC. It translates to CSARAGPEGSGANVLTF.

The chain employs TRBV4-1 and TRBJ2-3, with 7 bases that match TRBD1. Trimming cost V 0 bases and J 2 bases; bases outside gene matches: 14. This CDR3 has 19 amino acids. Germline-derived CDR1 and CDR2 are MGHRA and YSYEKL. CDR3 DNA: TGCGCCAGCAGCCAAGATCCAAGCCACGGGACAGCTTACACAGATACGCAGTATTTT. This translates into CASSQDPSHGTAYTDTQYF.

This clonotype was recorded many times. The chain recombines TRBV7-2 with TRBJ2-6, with D possibly being TRBD2 (6 bases). CDR1 is SGHTA, CDR2 FQGNSA, per germline. The CDR3 consists of 18 residues. Trimming took 1 base from V and 1 from J, leaving 14 bases between them. CDR3 nucleotides: TGTGCCAGCAGCTTAGATCAATGGCTAGCGTCTGGGGCCAACGTCCTGACTTTC. This gives the protein CASSLDQWLASGANVLTF.

This clonotype was detected ten times or more. This chain uses TRBV10-3 with TRBJ2-2; D assignment may be TRBD1 or TRBD2 (5 bases each). CDR1 ENHRY and CDR2 SYGVKD come from the germline V gene. The ends were cut back, 10 bases at V and 0 bases at J, with 30 bases in the middle. This CDR3 region has 20 residues. CDR3 sequence (DNA): TGTGCCAGTGGTTCCGGGACCTATGCTACCATGACGTCGAACACCGGGGAGCTGTTTTTT. This translates into CASGSGTYATMTSNTGELFF.